This T cell receptor beta chain was identified in a study of T cells in Graves' hyperthyroidism and ophthalmopathy (dated by TCRdb to about 2019). Background for the entire study: Peripheral blood samples were taken at initial diagnosis, before any treatment was given. A discovery cohort of about a hundred patients, about 40 with Graves' ophthalmopathy and about 58 with stable Graves' hyperthyroidism, was used to find distinguishing TCR V-J signatures. Whether ophthalmopathy could be predicted prospectively was tested in an independent validation cohort made up of 18 to 20 hyperthyroidism patients plus 17 patients who later progressed to ophthalmopathy. TCR Vbeta CDR3 sequencing of 130 to 150 peripheral blood samples (43 ophthalmopathy, 75 or so hyperthyroidism and approximately 17 progressor patients) is reported in the paper. The study also compared thyroid tissue and blood T-cell repertoires from five or six Graves' hyperthyroidism patients. After sampling, hyperthyroidism patients received methimazole starting at 30 mg daily, and ophthalmopathy patients received high-dose intravenous methylprednisolone. For training and testing, the 100 or so patients in the discovery cohort were randomly divided in a 7:3 ratio. The investigation overall reported the following: In validation, the model predicted progression to ophthalmopathy with approximately 71% sensitivity and 72% to 85% specificity, a median of approximately 6.5 months before onset. A model built on a 13 V-J signature distinguished ophthalmopathy from stable hyperthyroidism, reaching 87.88% sensitivity and about 81% specificity in cross-validation and 80%/75% in testing. Sample size was not statistically predetermined, and investigators were not blinded to group allocation. Most expanded thyroid clonotypes (frequency above 0.001) were also found in blood, which suggests that blood repertoires may mirror thyroid immune responses.

This clonotype was detected ten times or more. The antigen it recognizes is unknown. No base-level quality is on record; no much larger clone is a single base apart. V was cut back by 2 bases and J by 5 bases, leaving a gap of 10 bases between them. CDR3 length: 13 amino acids, cysteine to phenylalanine. Here the CDR3 DNA is all that survives: 39 bases in frame from base 1. CDR1 MNHEY and CDR2 SVGAGI are derived from the germline V gene. Ophthalmopathy patients had moderately to severely active disease, with a Clinical Activity Score of 3 or more, a NOSPECS grade of 4 or more, and a disease duration of less than 3 months. Exclusion was applied to patients with uncontrolled infections, other autoimmune diseases, pregnancy or lactation. Diagnoses relied on clinical symptoms, serum thyroxine and TRAb, thyroid ultrasound and orbital computed tomography. PBMCs were separated from roughly 10 ml of fresh peripheral blood using Ficoll-Paque density gradient centrifugation. Trizol reagent was used to extract total RNA, and RNA quality was then checked on an Agilent 2100 Bioanalyzer.

TCR beta CDR3 regions were amplified from RNA transcripts. The TCR CDR3 was subjected to a first round of RT-PCR using the HTBI primer set and the Qiagen OneStep RT-PCR kit. Libraries were constructed in a second round of multiplex PCR, after which size selection and purification were carried out. The libraries were sequenced on an Illumina HiSeq2000 using paired-end 100 bp reads. As for the original processing: Raw data were processed with SOAPnuke, discarding reads with adapters, uncalled bases, mean Phred below 15, or no exact constant-primer or identifier match. High-quality paired reads were merged using COPE v1.2.5, and each unique nucleotide sequence was defined as a clonotype. MiTCR v1.1 was used to align the clonotypes against IMGT TRBV, TRBD and TRBJ reference segments. Analysis was restricted to V-J combinations with a frequency above 0.0001, which covered just over 98% of repertoires. The TCS score was defined as the ratio of F50 (clonal expansion) to E x V (chaos), calculated using BLOSUM62-based TCRdist between CDR3 peptides within each V-J. Welch's t-statistics and random forest reduced fewer than 600 V-J features to some 14, which were used in a naive Bayes classifier (R e1071). The similarity between thyroid and blood repertoires was quantified using the Morisita-Horn index. TCRdb itself trimmed the public reads at Q25 with fastp, ran MiXCR and retained productive beta chains. A single entry per CDR3 protein holds the most common genes and DNA from its merged rows. The V and J calls were determined by TCRdb, not by the authors. The sample yields hundreds of thousands of distinct CDR3 sequences; 14% to 15% were counted once. Jointly, the top ten make up 3.5% to 4.5% of the sample.

The origin of this receptor is a woman between 35 and 50 years old with Graves' ophthalmopathy. The chain is made from TRBV6-5 and TRBJ2-7; the D gene is not confidently resolved. Specimen: blood. The nucleotide sequence reads as follows: TGTGCCAGCAGTTACGATTCGGGCCACGAGCAGTACTTC. This encodes CASSYDSGHEQYF.